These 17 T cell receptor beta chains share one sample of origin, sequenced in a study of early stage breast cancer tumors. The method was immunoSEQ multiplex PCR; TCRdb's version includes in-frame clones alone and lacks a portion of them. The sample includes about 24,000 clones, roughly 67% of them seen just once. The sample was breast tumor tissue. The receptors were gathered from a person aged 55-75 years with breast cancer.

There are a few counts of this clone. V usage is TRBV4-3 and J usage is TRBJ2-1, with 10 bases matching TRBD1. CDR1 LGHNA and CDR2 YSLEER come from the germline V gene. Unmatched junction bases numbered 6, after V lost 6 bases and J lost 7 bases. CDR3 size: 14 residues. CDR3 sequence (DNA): TGCGCCAGCAGGTCCGGGACAGGGGATAATGAGCAGTTCTTC. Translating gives CASRSGTGDNEQFF.

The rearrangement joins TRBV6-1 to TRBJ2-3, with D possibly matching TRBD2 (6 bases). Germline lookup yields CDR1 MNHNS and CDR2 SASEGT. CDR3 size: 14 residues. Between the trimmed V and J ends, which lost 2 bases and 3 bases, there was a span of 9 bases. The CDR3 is CASSERGRTDTQYF. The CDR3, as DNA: TGTGCCAGCAGTGAACGGGGGAGGACAGATACGCAGTATTTT.

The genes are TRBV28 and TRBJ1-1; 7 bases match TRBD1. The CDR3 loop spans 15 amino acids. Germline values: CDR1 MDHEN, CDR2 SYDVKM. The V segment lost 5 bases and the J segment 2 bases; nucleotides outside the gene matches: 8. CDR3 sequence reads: CASSPIDRENTEAFF. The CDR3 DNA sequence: TGTGCCAGCAGTCCGATCGACAGGGAAAACACTGAAGCTTTCTTT. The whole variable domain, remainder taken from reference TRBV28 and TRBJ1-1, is DVKVTQSSRYLVKRTGEKVFLECVQDMDHENMFWYRQDPGLGLRLIYFSYDVKMKEKGDIPEGYSVSREKKERFSLILESASTNQTSMYLCASSPIDRENTEAFFGQGTRLTVV.

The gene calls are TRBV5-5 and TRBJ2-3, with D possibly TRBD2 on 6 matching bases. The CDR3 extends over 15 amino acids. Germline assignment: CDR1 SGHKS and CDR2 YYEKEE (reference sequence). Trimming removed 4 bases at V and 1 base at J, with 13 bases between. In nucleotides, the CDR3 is TGTGCCAGCAGCCCCCCCGGAGGGGGCACAGATACGCAGTATTTT. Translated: CASSPPGGGTDTQYF.

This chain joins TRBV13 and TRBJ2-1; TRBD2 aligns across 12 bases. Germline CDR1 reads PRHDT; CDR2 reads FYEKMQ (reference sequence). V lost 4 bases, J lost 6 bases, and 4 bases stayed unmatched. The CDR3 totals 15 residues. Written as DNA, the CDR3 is TGTGCCAGCAGCTCTTGGGGACTAGCGGGCAATGAGCAGTTCTTC. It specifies CASSSWGLAGNEQFF.

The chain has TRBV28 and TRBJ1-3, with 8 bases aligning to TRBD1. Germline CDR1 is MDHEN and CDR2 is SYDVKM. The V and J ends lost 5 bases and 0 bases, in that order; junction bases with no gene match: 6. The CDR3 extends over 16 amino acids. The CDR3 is CASSAPRGLSGNTIYF. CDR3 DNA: TGTGCCAGCAGTGCCCCCAGGGGGCTCTCTGGAAACACCATATATTTT.

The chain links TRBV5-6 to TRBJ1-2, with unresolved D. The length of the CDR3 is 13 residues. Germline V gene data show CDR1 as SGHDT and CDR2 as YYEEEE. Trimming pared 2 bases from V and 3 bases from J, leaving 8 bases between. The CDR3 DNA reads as TGTGCCAGCAGCTTAGAGGGCGACTATGGCTACACCTTC. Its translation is CASSLEGDYGYTF.

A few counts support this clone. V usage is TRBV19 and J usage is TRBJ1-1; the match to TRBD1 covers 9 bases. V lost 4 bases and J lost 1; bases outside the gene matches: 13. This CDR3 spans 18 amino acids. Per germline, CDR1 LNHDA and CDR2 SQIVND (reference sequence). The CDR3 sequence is CASSKRPGQGMANTEAFF. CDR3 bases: TGTGCCAGTAGTAAAAGGCCGGGACAGGGAATGGCGAACACTGAAGCTTTCTTT.

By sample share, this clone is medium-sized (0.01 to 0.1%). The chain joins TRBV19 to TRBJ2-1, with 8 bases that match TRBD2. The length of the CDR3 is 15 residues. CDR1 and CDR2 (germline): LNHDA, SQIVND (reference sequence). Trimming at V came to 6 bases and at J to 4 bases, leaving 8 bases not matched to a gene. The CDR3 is CASRLATGGYNEQFF. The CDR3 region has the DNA TGTGCCAGTAGACTAGCGACGGGGGGGTACAATGAGCAGTTCTTC.

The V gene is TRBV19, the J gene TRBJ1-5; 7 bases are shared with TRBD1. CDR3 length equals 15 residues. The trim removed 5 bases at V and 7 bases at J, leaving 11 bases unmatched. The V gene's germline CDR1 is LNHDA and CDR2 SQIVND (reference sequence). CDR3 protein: CASSVGKGGGQPQHF. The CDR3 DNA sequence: TGTGCCAGTAGTGTCGGCAAAGGGGGCGGACAGCCCCAGCATTTT.

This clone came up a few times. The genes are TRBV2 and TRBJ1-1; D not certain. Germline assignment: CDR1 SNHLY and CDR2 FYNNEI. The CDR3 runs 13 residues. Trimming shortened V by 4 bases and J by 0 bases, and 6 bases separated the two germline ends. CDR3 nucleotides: TGTGCCAGCAGTGCAGGCATGAACACTGAAGCTTTCTTT. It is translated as CASSAGMNTEAFF.

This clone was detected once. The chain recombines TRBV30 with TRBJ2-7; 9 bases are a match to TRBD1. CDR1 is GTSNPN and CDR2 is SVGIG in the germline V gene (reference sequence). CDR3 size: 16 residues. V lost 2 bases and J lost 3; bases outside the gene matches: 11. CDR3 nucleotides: TGTGCCTGGAGTACCCTGGGGACAGGGAGCCTCTACGAGCAGTACTTC. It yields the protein CAWSTLGTGSLYEQYF.

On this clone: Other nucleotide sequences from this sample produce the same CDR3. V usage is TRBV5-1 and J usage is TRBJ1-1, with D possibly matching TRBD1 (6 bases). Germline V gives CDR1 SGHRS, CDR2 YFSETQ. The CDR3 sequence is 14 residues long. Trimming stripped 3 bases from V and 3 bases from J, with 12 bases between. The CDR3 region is CASSSRGGYTEAFF. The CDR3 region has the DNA TGCGCCAGCAGCTCCAGGGGTGGATACACTGAAGCTTTCTTT.

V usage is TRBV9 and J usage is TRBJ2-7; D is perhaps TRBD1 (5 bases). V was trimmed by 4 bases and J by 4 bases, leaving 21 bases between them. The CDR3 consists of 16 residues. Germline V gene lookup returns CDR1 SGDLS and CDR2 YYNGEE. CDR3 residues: CASSPLPAREGYEQYF. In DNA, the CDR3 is TGTGCCAGCAGCCCCCTCCCGGCCAGGGAAGGTTACGAGCAGTACTTC.

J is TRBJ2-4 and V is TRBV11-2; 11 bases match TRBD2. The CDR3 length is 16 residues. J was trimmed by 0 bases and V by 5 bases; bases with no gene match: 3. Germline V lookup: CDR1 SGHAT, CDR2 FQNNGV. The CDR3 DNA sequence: TGTGCCAGCAGCGATAGCGGGGGGGGAGCCAAAAACATTCAGTACTTC. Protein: CASSDSGGGAKNIQYF.

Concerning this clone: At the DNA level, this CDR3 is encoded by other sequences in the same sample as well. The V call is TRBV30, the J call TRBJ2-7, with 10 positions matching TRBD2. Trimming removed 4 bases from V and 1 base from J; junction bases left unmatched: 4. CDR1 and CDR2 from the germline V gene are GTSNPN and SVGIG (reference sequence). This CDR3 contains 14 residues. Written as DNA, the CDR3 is TGTGCCTGGACCCGGACTAGCGGATCCTACGAGCAGTACTTC. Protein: CAWTRTSGSYEQYF.

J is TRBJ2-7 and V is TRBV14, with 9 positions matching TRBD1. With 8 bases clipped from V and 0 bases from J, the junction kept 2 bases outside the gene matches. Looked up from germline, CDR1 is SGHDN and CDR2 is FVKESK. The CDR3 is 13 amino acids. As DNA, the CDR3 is TGTGCCAGCGGGACAGGGAGCTCCTACGAGCAGTACTTC. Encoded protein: CASGTGSSYEQYF.